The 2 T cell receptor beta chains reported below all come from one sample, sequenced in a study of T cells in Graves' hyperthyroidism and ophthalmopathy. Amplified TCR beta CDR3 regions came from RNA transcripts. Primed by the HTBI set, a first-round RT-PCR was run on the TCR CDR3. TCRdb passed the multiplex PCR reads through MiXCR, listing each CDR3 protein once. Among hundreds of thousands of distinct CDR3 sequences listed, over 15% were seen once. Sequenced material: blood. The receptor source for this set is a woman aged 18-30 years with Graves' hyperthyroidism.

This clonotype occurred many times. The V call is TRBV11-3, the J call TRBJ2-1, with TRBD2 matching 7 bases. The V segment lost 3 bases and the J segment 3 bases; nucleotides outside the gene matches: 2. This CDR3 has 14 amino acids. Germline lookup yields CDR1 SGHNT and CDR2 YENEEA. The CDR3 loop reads CASSLRTSYNEQFF. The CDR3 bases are TGTGCCAGCAGCTTGAGGACTAGCTACAATGAGCAGTTCTTC.

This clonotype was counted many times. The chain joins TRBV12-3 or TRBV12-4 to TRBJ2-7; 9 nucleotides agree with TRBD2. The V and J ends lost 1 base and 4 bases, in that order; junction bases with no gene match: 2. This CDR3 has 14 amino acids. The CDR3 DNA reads TGTGCCAGCAGTTTAGTAGCGGGGGTTTACGAGCAGTACTTC. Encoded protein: CASSLVAGVYEQYF.